Listed here are 8 T cell receptor beta chains from one sample, sequenced in a study of memory CD4+ T cells and cytomegalovirus serostatus. Some clones are missing from TCRdb's copy, which holds only in-frame ones; the method was immunoSEQ multiplex PCR. The repertoire holds approximately 92,000 clones, with around 80% as singletons. Single viable CD3+CD4+CD8-CD45RO+ cells were sorted as the memory CD4+ T cells. The specimen was memory CD4+ T cells from blood. Receptor source: an adult in good health and CMV-seropositive.

V usage is TRBV27 and J usage is TRBJ2-1; D may be TRBD1 or TRBD2 (7 bases each). Germline CDR1 MNHEY, CDR2 SMNVEV (reference sequence). The CDR3 totals 15 residues. V was trimmed by 2 bases and J by 4 bases, leaving 12 bases between them. CDR3 bases: TGTGCCAGCAGTTTAGGGAGGGGACAGTACAATGAGCAGTTCTTC. This encodes CASSLGRGQYNEQFF.

This sequence joins TRBV19 and TRBJ1-1; D remains unclear. V dropped 5 bases and J dropped 11 bases, with 15 bases sitting between them. Germline values: CDR1 LNHDA, CDR2 SQIVND (reference sequence). There are 12 residues in the CDR3. CDR3 amino acids: CASSPWGSAAFF. CDR3 nucleotide sequence: TGTGCCAGTAGTCCTTGGGGTAGTGCTGCTTTCTTT.

CDR3 coding DNA: TGTGCCACCAGCCCTCACAATCAGCCCCAGCATTTT. This gives the protein CATSPHNQPQHF. V usage is TRBV15 and J usage is TRBJ1-5; D is ambiguous. The germline V and J ends were trimmed by 5 bases and 3 bases, with 5 bases remaining between them. From germline, CDR1 is LNHNV and CDR2 YYDKDF (reference sequence). The CDR3 covers 12 residues.

The chain carries TRBV7-9 and TRBJ2-1, with 8 bases fitting TRBD2. J was trimmed by 5 bases and V by 1 base; bases with no gene match: 4. This CDR3 is built from 15 residues. Looked up from germline, CDR1 is SEHNR and CDR2 is FQNEAQ (reference sequence). CDR3 residues: CASSLGTSHNNEQFF. The CDR3 nucleotides read TGTGCCAGCAGCTTAGGGACTAGCCATAACAATGAGCAGTTCTTC.

The sample holds one count of this clone. The chain is built from TRBV28 and TRBJ2-7; 12 bases line up with TRBD2. The CDR3 is 13 amino acids. With V trimmed by 7 bases and J by 7 bases, 5 bases remained unmatched. Germline assignment: CDR1 MDHEN and CDR2 SYDVKM. The CDR3 reads CASTMTSGREQYF. The CDR3 DNA is TGTGCCAGCACTATGACTAGCGGGAGAGAGCAGTACTTC.

This clone was observed a single time. This chain connects TRBV9 to TRBJ2-5, with 12 bases aligning to TRBD2. There are 16 residues in the CDR3. CDR1 is SGDLS and CDR2 is YYNGEE in the germline V gene. Trimming cost V 4 bases and J 0 bases; bases outside gene matches: 4. CDR3 coding DNA: TGTGCCAGCAGCACTGGGACTAGCGGGTACCAAGAGACCCAGTACTTC. Translating gives CASSTGTSGYQETQYF.

The chain joins TRBV28 to TRBJ1-2, with no clear D. Trimming cost V 8 bases and J 4 bases, with 11 bases left between them. This CDR3 contains 12 residues. Germline V CDR1 and CDR2: MDHEN, SYDVKM. The CDR3 DNA is TGTGCCAGCTCCCCCGGTACCTATGGCTACACCTTC. It specifies CASSPGTYGYTF.

V gene TRBV2 combines with J gene TRBJ2-5; D ambiguous. The germline gives CDR1 SNHLY, CDR2 FYNNEI. V lost 7 bases, J lost 5 bases, and 17 bases lay in between. The CDR3 loop spans 14 amino acids. CDR3 loop: CASTVAIGGETQYF. CDR3 nucleotides: TGTGCCAGCACCGTAGCAATAGGTGGGGAGACCCAGTACTTC.